The 24 T cell receptor beta chains below come from one sample, sequenced in a study of blood T cells in healthy people across ages (dated by TCRdb to the mid-2010s). Libraries were built with 5' RACE. The sequencer listed for this sample is Illumina HiSeq 2500. A second roughly 7 to 11 cycle PCR used a sample-barcoded 5' primer and a J-beta primer mix. TCRdb trimmed the raw reads at Q25, called clones with MiXCR and kept productive beta chains. Duplicate CDR3 protein sequences are folded into a single record with the most common DNA and genes. The sample table shows 1.5 million to 2 million distinct CDR3 sequences, and under 30% are seen once. Clones ranked in the top ten supply more than 6% of the sample. The source material was blood. The receptors were gathered from a woman aged 30 to 39 in good health.

V usage is TRBV3-1 and J usage is TRBJ1-1; D call uncertain. Deletions cut 4 bases from V and 6 bases from J, with 12 bases between. Looked up from germline, CDR1 is LGHDT and CDR2 is YNNKEL (reference sequence). This CDR3 comprises 13 residues. The CDR3 loop is CASSPRPGAEAFF. CDR3 bases: TGTGCCAGCAGCCCCCGTCCCGGGGCTGAAGCTTTCTTT.

This clonotype was observed at least ten times. The chain carries TRBV7-2 and TRBJ2-5; D not certain. The CDR3 is 14 amino acids. V lost 0 bases and J 5 bases, leaving 10 bases between the germline ends. Per germline, CDR1 SGHTA and CDR2 FQGNSA. Here the CDR3 DNA reads TGTGCCAGCAGCTTAGCGGAGTTGGGGGAGACCCAGTACTTC. This gives the protein CASSLAELGETQYF. Drawing the rest from reference TRBV7-2 and TRBJ2-5, the complete variable domain is GAGVSQSPSNKVTEKGKDVELRCDPISGHTALYWYRQSLGQGLEFLIYFQGNSAPDKSGLPSDRFSAERTGGSVSTLTIQRTQQEDSAVYLCASSLAELGETQYFGPGTRLLVL.

This clonotype was observed at least ten times. This chain uses TRBV20-1 with TRBJ2-1; tentatively, D is TRBD2 (6 bases). The CDR3 is 15 residues long. The V gene's germline CDR1 is DFQATT and CDR2 SNEGSKA (reference sequence). V lost 2 bases to trimming and J lost 3 bases, with 14 bases between them. The CDR3 spells CSARYETSSYNEQFF. The CDR3 DNA reads TGCAGTGCTAGATACGAGACTAGTAGCTACAATGAGCAGTTCTTC.

This chain uses TRBV5-1 with TRBJ2-7; D remains ambiguous. This CDR3 has 14 residues. Trimming took off 4 bases at V and 3 bases at J, with 14 bases between the two ends. The germline V gene encodes CDR1 SGHRS and CDR2 YFSETQ. The DNA for the CDR3 is TGCGCCAGCAGCATCCGACCGGTTGGCTACGAGCAGTACTTC. It yields the protein CASSIRPVGYEQYF.

This chain links TRBV24-1 with TRBJ2-7; D is uncertain. Trimming took 4 bases from V and 7 from J, leaving 13 bases between them. The germline gives CDR1 KGHDR, CDR2 SFDVKD. This CDR3 region has 13 residues. CDR3 bases: TGTGCCACCAGTGACAGTCACCCGAATGAGCAGTACTTC. Translation: CATSDSHPNEQYF.

This clonotype was counted a few times. Sequence at one end of the junction differs from germline and may be a read error. The J gene is TRBJ2-3, the V gene TRBV27; D is perhaps TRBD2 (7 bases). The CDR3 extends over 14 amino acids. Per germline, CDR1 MNHEY and CDR2 SMNVEV (reference sequence). The CDR3 coding sequence is TGTGCCAGCACGGAGCGGGGTAGGACAGATACACAGTATTTT. Its translation is CASTERGRTDTQYF.

In this sample, this clonotype turned up a few times. The genes are TRBV20-1 and TRBJ1-2; 9 nucleotides line up with TRBD1. Germline trimming cut 5 bases from V and 4 bases from J; bases unmatched to any gene: 5. Germline lookup yields CDR1 DFQATT and CDR2 SNEGSKA (reference sequence). CDR3 length: 13 residues. CDR3 coding DNA: TGCAGTGCTGGGGACAGGGACAGCTATGGCTACACCTTC. Its translation: CSAGDRDSYGYTF.

In this sample, this clonotype turned up many times. The chain employs TRBV5-1 and TRBJ2-7, with 10 bases identical to TRBD2. CDR1 is SGHRS, CDR2 YFSETQ, per germline. The length of the CDR3 is 16 residues. With 4 bases clipped from V and 4 bases from J, the junction kept 11 bases outside the gene matches. The CDR3 region has the DNA TGCGCCAGCAGCCCGACCCTAACTAGCGGGGTGTACGAGCAGTACTTC. Translation: CASSPTLTSGVYEQYF. Based on the CDR3 plus reference TRBV5-1 and TRBJ2-7, the full variable domain is KAGVTQTPRYLIKTRGQQVTLSCSPISGHRSVSWYQQTPGQGLQFLFEYFSETQRNKGNFPGRFSGRQFSNSRSEMNVSTLELGDSALYLCASSPTLTSGVYEQYFGPGTRLTVT.

This rearrangement joins TRBV20-1 to TRBJ2-3; D might be TRBD1 (6 bases). This CDR3 spans 14 amino acids. V was shortened by 4 bases and J by 3 bases, with 14 bases between the two germline ends. Germline CDR1 reads DFQATT; CDR2 reads SNEGSKA (reference sequence). In nucleotides, the CDR3 is TGCAGTGCTAACCAGGGGATTTCGACAGATACGCAGTATTTT. It encodes CSANQGISTDTQYF.

This clonotype was observed a handful of times. The chain employs TRBV12-3 or TRBV12-4 and TRBJ2-1; a possible D gene is TRBD2 (6 bases). The CDR3 runs to 14 residues. The V end lost 5 bases, the J end lost 9 bases, and 17 bases lay between the germline ends. As DNA, the CDR3 is TGTGCCAGCAGTCCACTAGCTTCCAAGGGTGAGCAGTTCTTC. It specifies CASSPLASKGEQFF.

The V gene is TRBV29-1, the J gene TRBJ2-4; D is perhaps TRBD1 or TRBD2 (7 bases each). The germline CDR1 and CDR2 sequences are SQVTM and ANQGSEA. The CDR3 sequence is 17 residues long. Trimming pared 7 bases from V and 3 bases from J, leaving 25 bases between. The chain's CDR3 is CSAKDPHAGGDKNIQYF. In DNA, the CDR3 is TGCAGCGCTAAAGATCCCCACGCAGGGGGGGACAAAAACATTCAGTACTTC.

V gene TRBV5-1 combines with J gene TRBJ2-3; the D is unclear. The CDR3 covers 11 residues. The germline V gene encodes CDR1 SGHRS and CDR2 YFSETQ. V lost 7 bases and J lost 5, with 8 bases in between. CDR3 in DNA: TGCGCCAGCGCCTTACAAGATACGCAGTATTTT. Residues: CASALQDTQYF.

About this clonotype itself: Mismatch with germline at one junction end may stem from a read error. CDR3 sequence reads: CASSLRQGDNQPQHF. In DNA form, the CDR3 reads TGCGCCAGCAGCCTCCGACAGGGTGACAATCAGCCTCAGCATTTT. The chain combines TRBV4-1 with TRBJ1-5, with 7 nucleotides matching TRBD1. Per the germline V gene, CDR1 is MGHRA and CDR2 is YSYEKL. This CDR3 has 15 amino acids.

The chain employs TRBV3-1 and TRBJ1-2, with D unresolved. Germline assignment: CDR1 LGHDT and CDR2 YNNKEL (reference sequence). Trimming took 5 bases from V and 5 from J, leaving 18 bases between them. CDR3 length: 15 residues. The CDR3 region is CASSTRSAEGYGYTF. CDR3 DNA sequence: TGTGCCAGCAGCACACGAAGCGCAGAGGGTTATGGCTACACCTTC.

This chain uses TRBV5-1 with TRBJ1-2; no definite D call. This CDR3 has 13 amino acids. Looked up from germline, CDR1 is SGHRS and CDR2 is YFSETQ. V was cut by 3 bases and J by 6 bases, with 12 bases left in between. CDR3 nucleotides: TGCGCCAGCAGCTCGGAAGGGTGGAATGGCTACACCTTC. Its protein is CASSSEGWNGYTF.

There are a few counts of this clonotype. The V gene is TRBV5-1, the J gene TRBJ2-5; D perhaps matches TRBD2 (5 bases). Germline values: CDR1 SGHRS, CDR2 YFSETQ. V dropped 3 bases and J dropped 7 bases, with 10 bases sitting between them. The CDR3 length is 12 residues. CDR3 in amino acids: CASSSDWRTQYF. In DNA, the CDR3 is TGCGCCAGCAGCTCGGACTGGCGGACCCAGTACTTC.

As to this clonotype: A much larger clone lies a single base off, so this may be a read error. Here the CDR3 reads CASISDALMNTFSGANVLTF. In nucleotides, the CDR3 is TGTGCCAGCATTTCCGACGCGCTCATGAACACCTTCTCTGGGGCCAACGTCCTGACTTTC. The chain links TRBV28 to TRBJ2-6, with unresolved D. The germline CDR1 and CDR2 sequences are MDHEN and SYDVKM. CDR3 length: 20 residues. Trimming stripped 7 bases from V and 0 bases from J, with 25 bases between. Combining the CDR3 with reference TRBV28 and TRBJ2-6 gives the whole variable domain DVKVTQSSRYLVKRTGEKVFLECVQDMDHENMFWYRQDPGLGLRLIYFSYDVKMKEKGDIPEGYSVSREKKERFSLILESASTNQTSMYLCASISDALMNTFSGANVLTFGAGSRLTVL.

This clonotype has more than one count but fewer than ten. The chain joins TRBV27 to TRBJ1-1, with TRBD1 as a possible D gene (6 bases). Trimming left V 0 bases short and J 5 bases short, with 16 bases between. The CDR3 runs to 16 residues. CDR1 and CDR2 (germline): MNHEY, SMNVEV (reference sequence). CDR3 sequence: CASSLSPGGGRTEAFF. The CDR3 region has the DNA TGTGCCAGCAGTTTATCTCCGGGGGGCGGGAGGACTGAAGCTTTCTTT.

The gene calls are TRBV6-5 and TRBJ2-7; D unclear. The germline V gene encodes CDR1 MNHEY and CDR2 SVGAGI. The CDR3 consists of 11 residues. Deletions cut 9 bases from V and 6 bases from J, with 12 bases between. This CDR3 is CASRLVCEQYF. CDR3 DNA: TGTGCCAGTAGACTCGTTTGCGAGCAGTACTTC.

This clonotype was counted only a few times. V is TRBV7-6 and J is TRBJ2-5; no clear D gene. The germline V and J ends were trimmed by 1 base and 3 bases, with 12 bases remaining between them. Germline V gene data show CDR1 as SGHVS and CDR2 as FNYEAQ. The CDR3 spans 15 residues. CDR3 sequence: CASSLGSRSEETQYF. The CDR3, as DNA: TGTGCCAGCAGCTTAGGTTCGAGGAGTGAAGAGACCCAGTACTTC.

This chain uses TRBV20-1 with TRBJ2-5; 7 nucleotides agree with TRBD2. V shed 1 base and J 11 bases; nucleotides not matched to a gene: 13. The CDR3 extends over 14 amino acids. The germline V gene has CDR1 DFQATT and CDR2 SNEGSKA (reference sequence). For the CDR3, the DNA is TGCAGTGCTAGAGTAGCGGGCCTGAACAATGAGCAGTACTTC. Residues: CSARVAGLNNEQYF.

The chain carries TRBV5-1 and TRBJ1-2, with D possibly being TRBD1 (6 bases). Between the trimmed V and J ends, which lost 4 bases and 4 bases, there was a span of 14 bases. In germline, CDR1 is SGHRS, CDR2 YFSETQ. The CDR3 consists of 14 residues. This chain's CDR3 is CASSDQTGGYGYTF. CDR3 bases: TGCGCCAGCAGCGATCAGACAGGTGGCTATGGCTACACCTTC.

This clonotype was seen a few times. The chain has TRBV15 and TRBJ2-7; 7 positions agree with TRBD1. The CDR3 is 13 amino acids. The junction had 3 bases not matched to a gene; V was cut back by 1 base and J by 6 bases. Germline assignment: CDR1 LNHNV and CDR2 YYDKDF (reference sequence). The CDR3 DNA sequence: TGTGCCACCAGCAGAGGACAGGGACGCGAGCAGTACTTC. Translating it yields CATSRGQGREQYF.

This clonotype was observed at least ten times. The V gene is TRBV10-3, the J gene TRBJ2-7, with D perhaps matching TRBD1 or TRBD2 (6 bases each). Germline loops: CDR1 ENHRY, CDR2 SYGVKD. The ends were cut back, 3 bases at V and 5 bases at J, with 11 bases in the middle. This CDR3 has 13 amino acids. The CDR3 nucleotides read TGTGCCATCAGTGACCCAGGGGAGGACGAGCAGTACTTC. Its protein product is CAISDPGEDEQYF.